Listed below are T cell receptor beta chains from one sample, sequenced in a study of identical twins. TCRdb fed the 5' RACE reads into MiXCR, producing one record per CDR3 protein. Of some 560,000 distinct CDR3 sequences listed, roughly 9.9% are singletons. These data were also filed under a second study, of yellow fever vaccine responses in identical twins.

Specimen: PBMCs. These receptors came from a woman aged 18-29 years in good health. The CDR3 runs from the conserved cysteine through the conserved F or W. The order of the fields is D gene, V gene, CDR3 protein. D genes are given only for firm matches.

d_gene: NA
v_gene: TRBV11-2
CDR3aa: CASSLVRTNNEQFF

d_gene: NA
v_gene: TRBV6-5
CDR3aa: CASSYVLRANEKLFF

d_gene: NA
v_gene: TRBV11-2
CDR3aa: CASSLGTGPTDTQYF

d_gene: NA
v_gene: TRBV25-1
CDR3aa: CASNPDGQGSDEQYF

d_gene: NA
v_gene: TRBV9
CDR3aa: CASSVDVGNQPQHF

d_gene: NA
v_gene: TRBV7-2
CDR3aa: CASSLVGGRDEQFF

d_gene: TRBD1
v_gene: TRBV6-1
CDR3aa: CASREDRTSRQYF

d_gene: NA
v_gene: TRBV7-9
CDR3aa: CASSLATLQGQTQYF

d_gene: NA
v_gene: TRBV27
CDR3aa: CASSLRDSSTDTQYF

d_gene: NA
v_gene: TRBV12-3/TRBV12-4
CDR3aa: CASTPARGNSPLHF

d_gene: NA
v_gene: TRBV29-1
CDR3aa: CSVELARAKKNNEQFF

d_gene: TRBD2
v_gene: TRBV27
CDR3aa: CASSPSTSGSREQYF

d_gene: NA
v_gene: TRBV29-1
CDR3aa: CSVTLRVREAFF

d_gene: NA
v_gene: TRBV6-1
CDR3aa: CASMGGGSGNQPQHF

d_gene: TRBD2
v_gene: TRBV29-1
CDR3aa: CSVEAGVNEQFF

d_gene: TRBD1
v_gene: TRBV9
CDR3aa: CASSVRDRVGREDTQYF

d_gene: NA
v_gene: TRBV4-3
CDR3aa: CASSQVSSTDEQFF

d_gene: NA
v_gene: TRBV7-2
CDR3aa: CASSLPQGGHEKLFF

d_gene: NA
v_gene: TRBV20-1
CDR3aa: CSAGAKEETQYF

d_gene: NA
v_gene: TRBV6-2/TRBV6-3
CDR3aa: CASKTYNEQFF

d_gene: NA
v_gene: TRBV25-1
CDR3aa: CASRDTWYEQYF

d_gene: TRBD1
v_gene: TRBV9
CDR3aa: CASSVGTGPQSGTGELFF

d_gene: TRBD2
v_gene: TRBV11-1
CDR3aa: CASSSRASGRRGRFYEQFF

d_gene: TRBD2
v_gene: TRBV6-2/TRBV6-3
CDR3aa: CASKPGLDSYEQYF

d_gene: NA
v_gene: TRBV11-3
CDR3aa: CASSYQVNTEAFF

d_gene: NA
v_gene: TRBV7-2
CDR3aa: CASSLPPRYEQYF

d_gene: NA
v_gene: TRBV12-5
CDR3aa: CASGWGVGETQYF

d_gene: NA
v_gene: TRBV20-1
CDR3aa: CSARDFQANYEQYF

d_gene: NA
v_gene: TRBV6-1
CDR3aa: CASTHTGAGYNEQFF

d_gene: TRBD2
v_gene: TRBV6-1
CDR3aa: CASSPLGTSGRAYEQFF

d_gene: NA
v_gene: TRBV18
CDR3aa: CASSPPYGGELFF

d_gene: NA
v_gene: TRBV5-6
CDR3aa: CASSLANQINTEAFF

d_gene: NA
v_gene: TRBV15
CDR3aa: CATSRDRSYTGELFF

d_gene: NA
v_gene: TRBV6-5
CDR3aa: CASSLIPSYNEQFF

d_gene: NA
v_gene: TRBV5-8
CDR3aa: CASSDGRINQPQHF

d_gene: NA
v_gene: TRBV27
CDR3aa: CASSSPRAVQETQYF

d_gene: TRBD2
v_gene: TRBV10-3
CDR3aa: CAISRVFSGDNNEQFF

d_gene: TRBD1
v_gene: TRBV4-3
CDR3aa: CASSPGQGGFGNTEAFF

d_gene: TRBD1
v_gene: TRBV16
CDR3aa: CASSRRTGQSNQPQHF

d_gene: NA
v_gene: TRBV20-1
CDR3aa: CSARLRVQETQYF

d_gene: NA
v_gene: TRBV7-3
CDR3aa: CASSLKTSNEQFF

d_gene: NA
v_gene: TRBV12-3/TRBV12-4
CDR3aa: CASSFWDTHPQHF

d_gene: TRBD2
v_gene: TRBV7-9
CDR3aa: CASSEGTSGVTDTQYF

d_gene: NA
v_gene: TRBV11-2
CDR3aa: CASSLDPRDNEQFF

d_gene: NA
v_gene: TRBV7-8
CDR3aa: CASSQLGFEGETQYF

d_gene: NA
v_gene: TRBV7-9
CDR3aa: CASSPDRPGNTIYF

d_gene: TRBD1
v_gene: TRBV5-1
CDR3aa: CASSWGQGSAYEQYF

d_gene: NA
v_gene: TRBV12-3/TRBV12-4
CDR3aa: CASLSSSYNEQFF

d_gene: TRBD2
v_gene: TRBV20-1
CDR3aa: CCARASGLAGQETQYF

d_gene: NA
v_gene: TRBV4-1
CDR3aa: CASSHSDNMAGSPHNEQFF

d_gene: NA
v_gene: TRBV20-1
CDR3aa: CSASIGGVEQFF

d_gene: NA
v_gene: TRBV27
CDR3aa: CASSFRARETQYF

d_gene: NA
v_gene: TRBV7-9
CDR3aa: CASSSRPDNYEQYF

d_gene: NA
v_gene: TRBV6-2/TRBV6-3
CDR3aa: CASSYSERGTEAFF

d_gene: NA
v_gene: TRBV5-1
CDR3aa: CASSFEGQTGELFF

d_gene: TRBD1
v_gene: TRBV3-1
CDR3aa: CASTPSPGQGSTEAFF

d_gene: TRBD1
v_gene: TRBV9
CDR3aa: CASSVDGQGAPGELFF

d_gene: TRBD2
v_gene: TRBV6-1
CDR3aa: CASSESLRAGGNTDTQYF

d_gene: NA
v_gene: TRBV4-1
CDR3aa: CASSQTRAIEQFF